These 24 T cell receptor beta chains were all obtained from the same sample, sequenced in a study of blood T cell repertoires in COVID-19. Libraries were prepared by immunoSEQ multiplex PCR; TCRdb keeps only in-frame clonotypes and omits some of them. The sample lists 100,000 or so clones; approximately 79% were seen once. The sequencing sample was made of peripheral blood. Receptors were obtained from a man in his 70s with active or convalescent COVID-19.

The chain couples TRBV5-1 to TRBJ1-2, with 8 nucleotides matching TRBD1. The CDR3 is 13 amino acids. Unmatched junction bases numbered 4, after V lost 4 bases and J lost 5 bases. Germline CDR1 SGHRS, CDR2 YFSETQ. The CDR3 loop is CASSPGGQYGYTF. CDR3 sequence (DNA): TGCGCCAGCAGCCCAGGGGGCCAGTATGGCTACACCTTC.

This chain joins TRBV7-2 and TRBJ2-7; D perhaps matches TRBD1 (6 bases). Trimming took 3 bases from V and 3 from J, leaving 9 bases between them. The germline V gene has CDR1 SGHTA and CDR2 FQGNSA. This CDR3 is 13 amino acids long. CDR3 in amino acids: CASSFQQGYEQYF. Here the CDR3 DNA reads TGTGCCAGCAGCTTTCAACAGGGCTACGAGCAGTACTTC.

This clone was seen more than once but under ten times. The chain has TRBV9 and TRBJ2-7, with 8 bases aligning to TRBD1. The V gene end was trimmed by 4 bases and the J gene end by 1 base; junction bases not matched to a gene: 7. The germline V gene encodes CDR1 SGDLS and CDR2 YYNGEE. CDR3 length: 15 amino acids. Here the CDR3 DNA reads TGTGCCAGCAGCCAAGGACAGGGTGGGTCCTACGAGCAGTACTTC. Translation gives CASSQGQGGSYEQYF.

In nucleotides, the CDR3 is TGTGCCAGCAGCTTGTCGGGGGGGCCAGATACGCAGTATTTT. Translation gives CASSLSGGPDTQYF. The chain uses TRBV5-8 and TRBJ2-3, with 8 bases fitting TRBD2. This CDR3 region has 14 residues. The germline V gene has CDR1 SGHTS and CDR2 YDEGEE. The V and J ends lost 1 base and 4 bases, in that order; junction bases with no gene match: 2.

A few counts support this clone. The V and J genes are TRBV29-1 and TRBJ1-1; 8 bases map to TRBD1. J was trimmed by 0 bases and V by 6 bases; bases with no gene match: 18. CDR1 and CDR2 from the germline V gene are SQVTM and ANQGSEA. The length of the CDR3 is 18 residues. CDR3 in amino acids: CSVRSTGGARIMNTEAFF. CDR3 bases: TGCAGCGTCAGAAGTACAGGGGGGGCTCGAATTATGAACACTGAAGCTTTCTTT.

The chain carries TRBV11-2 and TRBJ2-7, with D tentatively TRBD2 (6 bases). Trimming removed 5 bases at V and 4 bases at J, with 9 bases between. This CDR3 comprises 12 residues. Germline CDR1 is SGHAT and CDR2 is FQNNGV. CDR3 in amino acids: CASSPSEYEQYF. The CDR3 nucleotides read TGTGCCAGCAGCCCTAGCGAATACGAGCAGTACTTC.

Concerning this clone: The junction does not match germline at one end; this may be a read error. The chain carries TRBV6-5 and TRBJ2-1; the D gene is possibly TRBD1 (5 bases). Germline lookup yields CDR1 MNHEY and CDR2 SVGAGI. The CDR3 is made up of 15 amino acids. The CDR3 bases are TGTACCAGCAGCTCACAGGCAGTGTCCTACAATGAGCAGTTCTTC. This gives the protein CTSSSQAVSYNEQFF.

This clone came up once. The V gene is TRBV10-1, the J gene TRBJ2-5; weak D call: TRBD1 (6 bases). This CDR3 region has 13 residues. Germline V gives CDR1 WNHNN, CDR2 SYGVQD (reference sequence). The V end was cut by 2 bases, the J end by 3 bases, with 7 bases between. CDR3 residues: CASSEGTKETQYF. CDR3 coding DNA: TGCGCCAGCAGTGAGGGGACAAAAGAGACCCAGTACTTC.

The chain carries TRBV5-5 and TRBJ1-1; a weak D match, TRBD1 (5 bases). CDR1 SGHKS and CDR2 YYEKEE come from the germline V gene (reference sequence). This CDR3 has 13 residues. V was clipped by 4 bases and J by 4 bases, with 11 bases between them. The CDR3 DNA sequence: TGTGCCAGCAGCGGGACGGGGGGCACTGAAGCTTTCTTT. Protein: CASSGTGGTEAFF.

The chain links TRBV6-5 to TRBJ2-3; D remains unclear. The ends were cut back, 7 bases at V and 1 base at J, with 12 bases in the middle. The germline V gene encodes CDR1 MNHEY and CDR2 SVGAGI. CDR3 length: 14 residues. The CDR3 spells CASTSPVRTDTQYF. The DNA for the CDR3 is TGTGCCAGCACCTCCCCCGTTCGCACAGATACGCAGTATTTT.

The chain carries TRBV25-1 and TRBJ2-5; TRBD1 matches at 7 bases. V shed 3 bases, J shed 5 bases, and the junction held 6 bases outside the gene matches. The CDR3 loop spans 14 amino acids. From germline, CDR1 is MGHDK and CDR2 SYGVNS. CDR3 protein: CASSETGNKETQYF. The CDR3 nucleotides are TGTGCCAGCAGTGAGACAGGGAATAAGGAGACCCAGTACTTC.

The chain has TRBV19 and TRBJ2-7, with 10 bases lining up with TRBD2. From germline, CDR1 is LNHDA and CDR2 SQIVND (reference sequence). Unmatched junction bases numbered 4, after V lost 7 bases and J lost 1 base. The CDR3 has 14 amino acids. CDR3 sequence (DNA): TGTGCCAGTACCCGGACTAGCGGATCCTACGAGCAGTACTTC. Translating gives CASTRTSGSYEQYF.

The chain is built from TRBV4-3 and TRBJ1-1; D is uncertain. The CDR3 spans 14 residues. V shed 1 base and J shed 6 bases, with 12 bases lying between them. Germline values: CDR1 LGHNA, CDR2 YSLEER. CDR3 in DNA: TGCGCCAGCAGCCAAGTGTTCGGGTTGGCTGAAGCTTTCTTT. Its translation: CASSQVFGLAEAFF.

This clone was observed a handful of times. The rearrangement joins TRBV4-1 to TRBJ2-3; TRBD2 matches at 7 bases. Germline V CDR1 and CDR2: MGHRA, YSYEKL. The V and J ends lost 4 bases and 4 bases, in that order; junction bases with no gene match: 14. CDR3 length: 17 amino acids. The chain's CDR3 is CASSLQWVGGGSDTQYF. In DNA form, the CDR3 reads TGCGCCAGCAGCCTCCAATGGGTAGGCGGGGGATCAGATACGCAGTATTTT.

This clone qualifies as medium-sized (0.01 to 0.1%). The rearrangement joins TRBV6-6 to TRBJ1-6; 8 nucleotides agree with TRBD1. CDR3 length: 14 amino acids. V was pared by 4 bases and J by 7 bases, with 3 bases of the junction left unmatched. Per germline, CDR1 MNHNY and CDR2 SVGAGI (reference sequence). CDR3 sequence: CASSSTGVNSPLHF. CDR3 DNA sequence: TGTGCCAGCAGTTCGACAGGGGTGAATTCACCCCTCCACTTT.

The chain links TRBV28 to TRBJ1-1; 9 nucleotides align to TRBD1. The CDR3 extends over 14 amino acids. Germline trimming cut 8 bases from V and 1 base from J; bases unmatched to any gene: 5. Germline values: CDR1 MDHEN, CDR2 SYDVKM. The CDR3 loop reads CASHGTGRNTEAFF. The DNA of the CDR3 is TGTGCCAGCCATGGGACAGGGCGGAACACTGAAGCTTTCTTT. Full variable domain (missing parts from reference TRBV28 and TRBJ1-1): DVKVTQSSRYLVKRTGEKVFLECVQDMDHENMFWYRQDPGLGLRLIYFSYDVKMKEKGDIPEGYSVSREKKERFSLILESASTNQTSMYLCASHGTGRNTEAFFGQGTRLTVV.

This chain links TRBV3-1 (or the pseudogene TRBV3-2) with TRBJ2-6, with D tentatively TRBD1 (6 bases). The CDR3 is 15 amino acids. CDR1 is LGHDT and CDR2 is YNNKEL in the germline V gene (reference sequence). Trimming took 9 bases from V and 3 from J, leaving 15 bases between them. The CDR3 nucleotides are TGTGCCAGTAAAATAGGGGGAGATGGGGCCAACGTCCTGACTTTC. Translating it yields CASKIGGDGANVLTF.

The chain combines TRBV7-2 with TRBJ2-7, with TRBD1 matching 8 bases. Unmatched junction bases numbered 9, after V lost 5 bases and J lost 0 bases. CDR1 and CDR2 (germline): SGHTA, FQGNSA. This CDR3 comprises 16 residues. The CDR3 loop reads CASSPRTGISSYEQYF. The CDR3 nucleotides read TGTGCCAGCAGCCCCCGGACAGGGATTAGCTCCTACGAGCAGTACTTC. Using reference TRBV7-2 and TRBJ2-7 for the parts outside the CDR3, the full variable domain is GAGVSQSPSNKVTEKGKDVELRCDPISGHTALYWYRQSLGQGLEFLIYFQGNSAPDKSGLPSDRFSAERTGGSVSTLTIQRTQQEDSAVYLCASSPRTGISSYEQYFGPGTRLTVT.

This chain connects TRBV7-9 to TRBJ2-1; tentative D call: TRBD2 (6 bases). The CDR3 runs to 16 residues. Trimming stripped 5 bases from V and 6 bases from J, with 20 bases between. The germline CDR1 and CDR2 sequences are SEHNR and FQNEAQ (reference sequence). The CDR3 here is CASSPPGTPRGNEQFF. The CDR3 coding sequence is TGTGCCAGCAGCCCCCCGGGGACTCCCCGGGGCAATGAGCAGTTCTTC.

The gene calls are TRBV6-5 and TRBJ2-2, with 7 bases fitting TRBD1. V was clipped by 4 bases and J by 2 bases; unmatched bases: 4. The CDR3 covers 15 residues. Per the germline V gene, CDR1 is MNHEY and CDR2 is SVGAGI. The CDR3 sequence: CASSSGGLNTGELFF. In DNA form, the CDR3 reads TGTGCCAGCAGTTCAGGGGGTTTAAACACCGGGGAGCTGTTTTTT.

In nucleotides, the CDR3 is TGTGCCAGCAGCCAAGATCCTCGGGGGGAGGGGGCCAACGTCCTGACTTTC. Translating gives CASSQDPRGEGANVLTF. J is TRBJ2-6 and V is TRBV4-2, with 7 bases fitting TRBD2. Germline V gene data show CDR1 as LGHNA and CDR2 as YNFKEQ. The CDR3 is 17 amino acids. The V gene end was trimmed by 0 bases and the J gene end by 4 bases; junction bases not matched to a gene: 6.

This sequence joins TRBV7-9 and TRBJ2-5, with 8 positions matching TRBD2. The germline gives CDR1 SEHNR, CDR2 FQNEAQ (reference sequence). V dropped 0 bases and J dropped 0; count of bases not matched to a gene: 6. The CDR3 is 17 residues long. Here the CDR3 reads CASSLAVGGGNQETQYF. The CDR3 DNA follows: TGTGCCAGCAGCTTAGCGGTCGGCGGGGGGAACCAAGAGACCCAGTACTTC.

The chain combines TRBV10-2 with TRBJ2-1, with 9 bases lining up with TRBD2. Germline CDR1 reads WSHSY; CDR2 reads SAAADI. The CDR3 covers 15 residues. Trimming took 6 bases from V and 6 from J; bases not matched to a gene: 9. CDR3 sequence: CASRLGGGAVNEQFF. CDR3 in DNA: TGCGCCAGCAGATTGGGCGGGGGGGCCGTCAATGAGCAGTTCTTC.

The chain links TRBV21-1 to TRBJ2-7; the table names TRBD1, a call not compared with the DNA. TRBV21-1 is a recognized pseudogene. This CDR3 contains 14 residues. CDR3 in DNA: TGTGCCAGCAGCCCGCGGACAGTGACCTACGAGCAGTACTTC. Encoded protein: CASSPRTVTYEQYF.